The 21 T cell receptor beta chains listed next were all sequenced from one sample in a study of early T cells in non-severe SARS-CoV-2 infection. TCRdb re-called the 5' RACE reads through MiXCR, storing one row per CDR3 protein. The sample shows about 25,000 distinct CDR3 sequences, approximately 5% of them seen only once. The sample consisted of whole blood. Every receptor here comes from an adult who was a healthcare worker with PCR-confirmed SARS-CoV-2 infection or an uninfected control (not recorded which).

In its sample, this clonotype was seen many times. The V call is TRBV27, the J call TRBJ2-1; D is tentatively TRBD1 or TRBD2 (5 bases each). CDR3 length equals 15 residues. The germline gives CDR1 MNHEY, CDR2 SMNVEV (reference sequence). V was clipped by 6 bases and J by 10 bases, with 22 bases between them. As DNA, the CDR3 is TGTGCCAGCAGCCACAGCGGAAGGGGCCGTCTGGAGCAGTTCTTC. This codes for CASSHSGRGRLEQFF.

This clonotype was seen a few times. The V and J genes are TRBV7-9 and TRBJ2-2; 9 bases match TRBD2. This CDR3 has 16 amino acids. V was pared by 7 bases and J by 0 bases, with 6 bases of the junction left unmatched. Germline V gene lookup returns CDR1 SEHNR and CDR2 FQNEAQ (reference sequence). The CDR3 nucleotides are TGTGCCAGCACCTCAGCTAGCGGGGCGAACACCGGGGAGCTGTTTTTT. Amino acid sequence: CASTSASGANTGELFF.

The chain combines TRBV7-8 with TRBJ2-3, with 14 nucleotides matching TRBD2. The V gene end was trimmed by 5 bases and the J gene end by 1 base; junction bases not matched to a gene: 14. Per germline, CDR1 SGHVS and CDR2 FQNEAQ. This CDR3 region has 20 residues. CDR3 in amino acids: CASSGTGTSGRGVGTDTQYF. DNA for the CDR3: TGTGCCAGCAGCGGGACCGGGACTAGCGGGAGAGGGGTCGGCACAGATACGCAGTATTTT.

In its sample, this clonotype was seen many times. The chain employs TRBV3-1 and TRBJ2-7, with 7 bases fitting TRBD1. The V gene's germline CDR1 is LGHDT and CDR2 YNNKEL (reference sequence). The junction had 7 bases not matched to a gene; V was cut back by 0 bases and J by 2 bases. CDR3 length equals 16 residues. The CDR3 loop is CASSQDFEGATYEQYF. CDR3 nucleotides: TGTGCCAGCAGCCAAGATTTTGAGGGGGCTACCTACGAGCAGTACTTC.

This clonotype was found many times. The chain is built from TRBV2 and TRBJ1-1; D uncertain. Trimming left V 2 bases short and J 1 base short, with 8 bases between. Germline CDR1 and CDR2: SNHLY and FYNNEI. The CDR3 extends over 14 amino acids. The CDR3 sequence is CASSERPPNTEAFF. Written as DNA, the CDR3 is TGTGCCAGCAGTGAAAGGCCCCCGAACACTGAAGCTTTCTTT.

This clonotype showed up many times. V gene TRBV5-1 combines with J gene TRBJ1-2; D perhaps matches TRBD1 (5 bases). V was cut by 5 bases and J by 1 base, with 12 bases left in between. The CDR3 length is 14 residues. Looked up from germline, CDR1 is SGHRS and CDR2 is YFSETQ. The CDR3 DNA reads as TGCGCCAGCAGGGCGACTGGGGGTAACTATGGCTACACCTTC. Translating gives CASRATGGNYGYTF.

This clonotype has ten or more counts. Written as DNA, the CDR3 is TGTGCCAGCAGCGCTTGGGGCGAGTTTGTGCAGTACTTC. It specifies CASSAWGEFVQYF. The rearrangement joins TRBV27 to TRBJ2-7; D might be TRBD1 (5 bases). The germline V and J ends were trimmed by 6 bases and 9 bases, with 18 bases remaining between them. The CDR3 runs 13 residues. The germline CDR1 and CDR2 sequences are MNHEY and SMNVEV (reference sequence).

The table lists this clonotype with many counts. The chain recombines TRBV7-9 with TRBJ1-1; D ambiguous. Germline V gives CDR1 SEHNR, CDR2 FQNEAQ (reference sequence). V was shortened by 2 bases and J by 1 base, with 5 bases between the two germline ends. This CDR3 comprises 13 residues. This CDR3 reads CASSLSGNTEAFF. Here the CDR3 DNA reads TGTGCCAGCAGCTTATCGGGGAACACTGAAGCTTTCTTT.

The chain couples TRBV20-1 to TRBJ2-4; D might be TRBD1 (6 bases). The CDR3 is 14 amino acids. Germline V gives CDR1 DFQATT, CDR2 SNEGSKA (reference sequence). Trimming cost V 2 bases and J 4 bases, with 12 bases left between them. CDR3 nucleotides: TGCAGTGCTAGAACCAGGGGCGATAAAAACATTCAGTACTTC. Translated, it gives CSARTRGDKNIQYF.

This clonotype was found many times. The chain combines TRBV5-1 with TRBJ2-7; D gene unclear. From germline, CDR1 is SGHRS and CDR2 YFSETQ. The CDR3 runs to 13 residues. V was trimmed by 0 bases and J by 5 bases, leaving 9 bases between them. DNA of the CDR3: TGCGCCAGCAGCTTGGAGCCAGGAGACGAGCAGTACTTC. Translation gives CASSLEPGDEQYF.

This clonotype appeared a few times. At one boundary the junction diverges from the germline segment, which might be a read error. The rearrangement uses TRBV3-1 and TRBJ2-3; TRBD1 or TRBD2 may be the D gene (6 bases each). The CDR3 runs to 15 residues. CDR1 LGHDT and CDR2 YNNKEL come from the germline V gene (reference sequence). This chain's CDR3 is CVSSHSGARTDTQYF. The DNA for the CDR3 is TGTGTCAGCAGCCATTCGGGGGCGCGGACAGATACGCAGTATTTT.

This clonotype was detected ten times or more. This rearrangement joins TRBV3-1 to TRBJ1-6; unclear D gene. Between the trimmed V and J ends, which lost 1 base and 7 bases, there was a span of 8 bases. The germline gives CDR1 LGHDT, CDR2 YNNKEL (reference sequence). The length of the CDR3 is 14 residues. The CDR3 is CASSQVGVNSPLHF. The DNA for the CDR3 is TGTGCCAGCAGCCAAGTTGGGGTAAATTCACCCCTCCACTTT.

The rearrangement uses TRBV6-5 and TRBJ1-6, with D perhaps matching TRBD1 (5 bases). The CDR3 totals 15 residues. CDR1 MNHEY and CDR2 SVGAGI come from the germline V gene. V gave up 4 bases and J gave up 4 bases, with 11 bases separating them. DNA of the CDR3: TGTGCCAGCAGTTTGTCGACAGTTTATAATTCACCCCTCCACTTT. Translating it yields CASSLSTVYNSPLHF.

This clonotype occurred a few times. The chain links TRBV20-1 to TRBJ2-7, with TRBD2 identical over 15 bases. V lost 5 bases to trimming and J lost 7 bases; unmatched junction nucleotides: 9. The CDR3 runs 15 residues. The germline CDR1 and CDR2 sequences are DFQATT and SNEGSKA (reference sequence). The CDR3 nucleotides read TGCAGTGCTCCCCTAGGGACTAGCGGGGGGAGAGAGCAGTACTTC. This sequence encodes CSAPLGTSGGREQYF.

This clonotype was recorded many times. The chain carries TRBV20-1 and TRBJ1-1; D perhaps matches TRBD1 (5 bases). This CDR3 region has 12 residues. Per germline, CDR1 DFQATT and CDR2 SNEGSKA (reference sequence). Trimming shortened V by 5 bases and J by 11 bases, and 18 bases separated the two germline ends. As DNA, the CDR3 is TGCAGTGCTGGGGACCGAACTATCAAGGCTTTCTTT. Its protein is CSAGDRTIKAFF.

This clonotype was counted ten times or more. The chain has TRBV20-1 and TRBJ1-5; 10 bases are a match to TRBD1. The V gene end was trimmed by 3 bases and the J gene end by 7 bases; junction bases not matched to a gene: 3. This CDR3 region has 13 residues. Germline values: CDR1 DFQATT, CDR2 SNEGSKA (reference sequence). CDR3 sequence (DNA): TGCAGTGCTAGGGCGGACAGGGGGCAGCCCCAGCATTTT. The encoded protein is CSARADRGQPQHF.

There are many counts of this clonotype. The V call is TRBV7-9, the J call TRBJ1-3, with a tentative D call TRBD1 (5 bases). Germline V gives CDR1 SEHNR, CDR2 FQNEAQ (reference sequence). V was cut by 7 bases and J by 0 bases, with 19 bases left in between. CDR3 length: 17 residues. CDR3 in amino acids: CASNPTWGDLSGNTIYF. CDR3 nucleotide sequence: TGTGCCAGCAACCCGACTTGGGGGGACCTCTCTGGAAACACCATATATTTT. The whole variable domain, filled in from reference TRBV7-9 and TRBJ1-3, reads DTGVSQNPRHKITKRGQNVTFRCDPISEHNRLYWYRQTLGQGPEFLTYFQNEAQLEKSRLLSDRFSAERPKGSFSTLEIQRTEQGDSAMYLCASNPTWGDLSGNTIYFGEGSWLTVV.

The V and J genes are TRBV18 and TRBJ2-1; 11 nucleotides align to TRBD2. Trimming at V came to 6 bases and at J to 13 bases, leaving 14 bases not matched to a gene. The CDR3 runs 15 residues. CDR1 is KGHSH, CDR2 LQKENI, per germline. CDR3: CASSPDLTSGSYQFF. Written as DNA, the CDR3 is TGTGCCAGCTCGCCCGACCTCACTAGCGGGAGTTACCAGTTCTTC.

This clonotype was recorded many times. The genes are TRBV9 and TRBJ2-1, with 11 bases identical to TRBD2. V was clipped by 4 bases and J by 5 bases; unmatched bases: 5. The CDR3 covers 15 residues. The germline gives CDR1 SGDLS, CDR2 YYNGEE. CDR3 DNA: TGTGCCAGCAGCCCGACTAGCGGGATTAACAATGAGCAGTTCTTC. Protein: CASSPTSGINNEQFF.

This clonotype was seen ten or more times. The J gene is TRBJ1-4, the V gene TRBV29-1; possible D gene TRBD1, 6 bases. With 6 bases removed from V and 8 bases from J, the gap between germline ends came to 13 bases. CDR1 and CDR2 from the germline V gene are SQVTM and ANQGSEA. The CDR3 loop spans 12 amino acids. The CDR3 region has the DNA TGCAGCGTCTTGACAGGATCCGAAAAACTGTTTTTT. As protein: CSVLTGSEKLFF.

The V and J genes are TRBV5-1 and TRBJ1-1; a weak D match, TRBD1 (5 bases). This CDR3 is built from 14 residues. The germline CDR1 and CDR2 sequences are SGHRS and YFSETQ. V was trimmed by 0 bases and J by 4 bases, leaving 10 bases between them. The CDR3 protein is CASSLAPGGTEAFF. The CDR3, as DNA: TGCGCCAGCAGCTTGGCACCGGGGGGCACTGAAGCTTTCTTT.